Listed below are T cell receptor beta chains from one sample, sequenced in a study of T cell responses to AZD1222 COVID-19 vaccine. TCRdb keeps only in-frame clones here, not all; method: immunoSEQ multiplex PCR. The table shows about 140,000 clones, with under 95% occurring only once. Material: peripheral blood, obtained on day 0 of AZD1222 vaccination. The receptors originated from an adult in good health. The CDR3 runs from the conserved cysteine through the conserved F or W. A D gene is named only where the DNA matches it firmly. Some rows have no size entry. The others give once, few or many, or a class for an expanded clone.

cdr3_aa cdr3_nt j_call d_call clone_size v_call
CASRRTQNSPLHF TGTGCCAGCAGACGAACACAGAATTCACCCCTCCACTTT TRBJ1-6 - - TRBV28
CASSPRAGSTDTQYF TGTGCCAGCTCACCAAGAGCGGGGAGCACAGATACGCAGTATTTT TRBJ2-3 TRBD2 - TRBV18
CASSVLAQGANYGYTF TGTGCCAGCAGCGTGTTAGCTCAGGGGGCTAACTATGGCTACACCTTC TRBJ1-2 TRBD1 few TRBV5-4
CASMHTGTPNQPQHF TGTGCCAGCATGCACACCGGGACACCTAATCAGCCCCAGCATTTT TRBJ1-5 - - TRBV6-5
CASSIKLGTGGAYEQYF TGTGCCAGTAGTATAAAGCTAGGGACAGGAGGGGCCTACGAGCAGTACTTC TRBJ2-7 TRBD1 - TRBV19
CASNSAGGRETEAFF TGTGCCAGCAACTCTGCGGGGGGGCGCGAAACTGAAGCTTTCTTT TRBJ1-1 - - TRBV28
CASSIVPGANTEAFF TGTGCCAGTAGTATAGTCCCAGGCGCAAACACTGAAGCTTTCTTT TRBJ1-1 - once TRBV19
CASSLLGQTQAFF TGTGCCAGCAGCTTATTGGGGCAGACCCAAGCTTTCTTT TRBJ1-1 - - TRBV11-3
CASSIDRGNTEAFF TGTGCCAGTAGTATTGACAGGGGGAACACTGAAGCTTTCTTT TRBJ1-1 TRBD1 - TRBV19
CASSFGQGARTYGYTF TGTGCCAGCAGTTTTGGACAGGGGGCGCGTACCTATGGCTACACCTTC TRBJ1-2 TRBD1 - TRBV5-6
CTSSLYEQYF TGCACCAGCAGCCTCTACGAGCAGTACTTC TRBJ2-7 - - TRBV1
CASSRRGNNYGYTF TGTGCCAGCAGTCGAAGGGGGAATAACTATGGCTACACCTTC TRBJ1-2 - - TRBV27
CASSLRGHEQYF TGTGCCAGCAGCTTGCGGGGTCATGAGCAGTACTTC TRBJ2-7 - - TRBV5-8
CASSGKGGLQETQYF TGTGCCAGCAGCGGCAAGGGGGGCCTTCAAGAGACCCAGTACTTC TRBJ2-5 - - TRBV7-6
CASSRYQENTGELFF TGCGCCAGCAGCCGATATCAGGAAAACACCGGGGAGCTGTTTTTT TRBJ2-2 - - TRBV5-1
CASSIGIAGTYEQYF TGTGCCAGTAGTATTGGGATAGCGGGGACCTACGAGCAGTACTTC TRBJ2-7 TRBD2 - TRBV19
CASSQDSTNEKLFF TGCGCCAGCAGCCAAGATTCCACTAATGAAAAACTGTTTTTT TRBJ1-4 - - TRBV4-3
CASSHGGTYNEQFF TGTGCCAGTAGTCACGGGGGCACATACAATGAGCAGTTCTTC TRBJ2-1 - - TRBV19
CASSSDTGSGNTIYF TGTGCCAGCAGCTCAGACACAGGCTCTGGAAACACCATATATTTT TRBJ1-3 - once TRBV7-2
CASSSKQGADTQYF TGTGCCAGCAGCTCAAAGCAGGGGGCAGATACGCAGTATTTT TRBJ2-3 TRBD1 - TRBV5-6
CASSFLPGATEAFF TGTGCCAGCAGCTTTTTACCAGGGGCCACTGAAGCTTTCTTT TRBJ1-1 - - TRBV7-3
CASIPSDRRNTEAFF TGTGCCAGCATTCCCTCGGACAGGAGGAACACTGAAGCTTTCTTT TRBJ1-1 TRBD1 once TRBV6-5
CASSIRGTGSGNSPLHF TGTGCCAGTAGTATAAGGGGGACAGGCTCCGGTAATTCACCCCTCCACTTT TRBJ1-6 TRBD1 - TRBV19
CASSYAAAPPNTEAFF TGTGCCAGCAGTTACGCGGCGGCACCCCCGAACACTGAAGCTTTCTTT TRBJ1-1 - - TRBV6-2/TRBV6-3
CASSQSADRKAGNTIYF TGCGCCAGCAGTCAATCGGCGGACAGGAAGGCGGGAAACACCATATATTTT TRBJ1-3 TRBD1 - TRBV23-1
CASSIDVGRVGEAFF TGTGCCAGTAGTATTGATGTGGGGCGCGTTGGTGAAGCTTTCTTT TRBJ1-1 - - TRBV19
CASSIPGRGDLRAFF TGTGCCAGTAGTATCCCAGGCAGGGGGGACCTGCGGGCTTTCTTT TRBJ1-1 TRBD1 - TRBV19
CASSESTGEGQPQHF TGTGCCAGCAGTGAAAGCACGGGGGAGGGTCAGCCCCAGCATTTT TRBJ1-5 - - TRBV2
CASSQNAYEQYF TGCGCCAGCAGCCAGAACGCCTACGAGCAGTACTTC TRBJ2-7 - once TRBV5-1
CASSLGAGTIGGTEAFF TGCGCCAGCAGCTTGGGGGCCGGGACCATAGGAGGCACTGAAGCTTTCTTT TRBJ1-1 - - TRBV5-1
CASSLSGSTGELFF TGCGCCAGCAGCTTGTCAGGGTCCACCGGGGAGCTGTTTTTT TRBJ2-2 - - TRBV5-1
CAWSATGWQPQHF TGTGCCTGGAGTGCAACAGGGTGGCAGCCCCAGCATTTT TRBJ1-5 - - TRBV30
CATSRDRGSNQPQHF TGTGCCACCAGCAGAGATAGAGGTAGCAATCAGCCCCAGCATTTT TRBJ1-5 - - TRBV15
CASSLESGVRETQYF TGCGCCAGCAGCTTGGAGTCGGGGGTCAGAGAGACCCAGTACTTC TRBJ2-5 - - TRBV5-1
CASLTQSMDGYTF TGTGCCAGTTTAACCCAAAGTATGGATGGCTACACCTTC TRBJ1-2 - - TRBV19
CASRTRETTNEKLFF TGTGCCAGCAGAACCAGGGAAACAACTAATGAAAAACTGTTTTTT TRBJ1-4 - - TRBV2
CASSQTNEKLFF TGTGCCAGCAGTCAGACTAATGAAAAACTGTTTTTT TRBJ1-4 - - TRBV28